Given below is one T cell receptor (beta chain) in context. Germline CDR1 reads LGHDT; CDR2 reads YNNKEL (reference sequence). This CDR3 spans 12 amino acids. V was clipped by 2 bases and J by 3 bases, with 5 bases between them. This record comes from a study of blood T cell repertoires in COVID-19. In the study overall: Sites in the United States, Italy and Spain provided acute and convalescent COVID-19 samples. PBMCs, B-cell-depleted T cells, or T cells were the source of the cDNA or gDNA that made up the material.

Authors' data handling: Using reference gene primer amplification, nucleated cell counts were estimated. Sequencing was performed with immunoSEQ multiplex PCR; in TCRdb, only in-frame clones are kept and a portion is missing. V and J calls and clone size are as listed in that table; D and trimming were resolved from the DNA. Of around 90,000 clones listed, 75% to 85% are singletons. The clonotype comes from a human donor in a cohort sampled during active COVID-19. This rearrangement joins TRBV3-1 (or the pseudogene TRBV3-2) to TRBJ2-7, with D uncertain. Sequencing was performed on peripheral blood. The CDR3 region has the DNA TGTGCCAGCAGCCAACTTAGCTACGAGCAGTACTTC. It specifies CASSQLSYEQYF.